This T cell receptor (beta chain) was retrieved from a study of CD8 T cells in ankylosing spondylitis. Study outcomes and limitations: Disease-linked clones were reportedly significantly enriched in matched ankylosing spondylitis synovial fluid. For ankylosing spondylitis blood, a TCR beta motif of several highly homologous variants appeared characteristic. Earlier reports found some motif variants in synovial fluid and blood in reactive arthritis.

Scientists made TCR beta libraries using quantitative 5'-RACE with molecular barcodes. TCRdb reprocessed the 5' RACE reads with MiXCR, giving one entry per CDR3 protein. The table shows about 510,000 distinct CDR3 sequences, with roughly 5% occurring only once. V lost 4 bases to trimming and J lost 5 bases, with 9 bases between them. Looked up from germline, CDR1 is SGHTA and CDR2 is FQGTGA. CDR3 length equals 13 residues. This clonotype showed up many times. Its antigen is not identified. This sequence originates from a male donor with ankylosing spondylitis. The sample comprised blood, either unsorted or a sorted T cell fraction (not recorded which). V gene TRBV7-3 combines with J gene TRBJ2-1, with unresolved D. The CDR3 here is CASSSQSHNEQFF. CDR3 sequence (DNA): TGTGCCAGCAGCTCCCAGAGCCACAATGAGCAGTTCTTC.